These 26 T cell receptor beta chains came from one sample sequenced in a study of shared clonotypes between healthy human individuals. Sequencing used immunoSEQ multiplex PCR; TCRdb keeps in-frame clones, though not all of them. The sample has over a million clones, roughly 96% seen once. Sequences were obtained from naive CD4+ T cells sorted from blood. Subset meaning: CD45RA+ positively selected. The receptors shown here come from a man younger than 45 in good health.

The genes are TRBV6-1 and TRBJ2-1; D remains ambiguous. Germline loops: CDR1 MNHNS, CDR2 SASEGT. Trimming removed 6 bases at V and 2 bases at J, with 17 bases between. This CDR3 spans 16 amino acids. CDR3 nucleotide sequence: TGTGCCAGCAGCGAAAGTCATTTCCCCCCCTACAATGAGCAGTTCTTC. This encodes CASSESHFPPYNEQFF.

The chain combines TRBV2 with TRBJ1-2; 7 bases agree with TRBD1. Germline V gene lookup returns CDR1 SNHLY and CDR2 FYNNEI. V lost 6 bases to trimming and J lost 12 bases; unmatched junction nucleotides: 10. The CDR3 runs 12 residues. CDR3 sequence reads: CASSAGDRAHTF. The CDR3 DNA reads TGTGCCAGCAGCGCCGGAGACAGGGCCCACACCTTC.

The chain links TRBV11-2 to TRBJ2-5; 14 bases line up with TRBD2. Germline CDR1 SGHAT, CDR2 FQNNGV. Trimming at V came to 3 bases and at J to 4 bases, leaving 4 bases not matched to a gene. The CDR3 has 16 residues. CDR3 protein: CASSFWTSGRLETQYF. The CDR3 region has the DNA TGTGCCAGCAGCTTCTGGACTAGCGGGAGGCTAGAGACCCAGTACTTC.

V is TRBV6-1 and J is TRBJ1-1; maybe TRBD1 (5 bases). The length of the CDR3 is 13 residues. Per germline, CDR1 MNHNS and CDR2 SASEGT. The V end lost 5 bases, the J end lost 1 base, and 8 bases lay between the germline ends. CDR3 DNA: TGTGCCAGCAGTTTGACAGCGAACACTGAAGCTTTCTTT. It yields the protein CASSLTANTEAFF.

This clone was observed a few times. The chain uses TRBV6-1 and TRBJ1-2; the D is unclear. V shed 7 bases and J shed 7 bases, with 16 bases lying between them. The CDR3 runs 13 residues. The germline V gene has CDR1 MNHNS and CDR2 SASEGT. The CDR3 DNA reads TGTGCCAGCACCCGACCCGGGGAGCTTGGCTACACCTTC. It translates to CASTRPGELGYTF.

This chain joins TRBV7-8 and TRBJ2-2, with D unresolved. CDR3 length: 13 amino acids. V was pared by 1 base and J by 4 bases, with 4 bases between. Germline-derived CDR1 and CDR2 are SGHVS and FQNEAQ. In nucleotides, the CDR3 is TGTGCCAGCAGCTTAGTAACCACCGGGGAGCTGTTTTTT. It translates to CASSLVTTGELFF.

CDR3 bases: TGTGCCAGCAGTGCGAGACAGGGGTACACTGAAGCTTTCTTT. It is translated as CASSARQGYTEAFF. The chain carries TRBV2 and TRBJ1-1; 8 bases line up with TRBD1. The CDR3 has 14 residues. The germline V gene encodes CDR1 SNHLY and CDR2 FYNNEI. The V gene end was trimmed by 4 bases and the J gene end by 3 bases; junction bases not matched to a gene: 4.

V is TRBV29-1 and J is TRBJ2-3, with 9 bases that match TRBD1. The length of the CDR3 is 14 residues. V lost 4 bases and J lost 2; bases outside the gene matches: 4. The germline CDR1 and CDR2 sequences are SQVTM and ANQGSEA. The CDR3 bases are TGCAGCGTTGTGGGACAGGGTCCCACAGATACGCAGTATTTT. Translated, it gives CSVVGQGPTDTQYF.

This chain uses TRBV28 with TRBJ1-2, with D hard to call. With 3 bases removed from V and 0 bases from J, the gap between germline ends came to 11 bases. There are 15 residues in the CDR3. The germline V gene encodes CDR1 MDHEN and CDR2 SYDVKM. This chain's CDR3 is CASSFFRTTNYGYTF. The CDR3 DNA is TGTGCCAGCAGTTTTTTCAGAACGACTAACTATGGCTACACCTTC.

V usage is TRBV15 and J usage is TRBJ1-5; a weak D match, TRBD1 (5 bases). This CDR3 comprises 16 residues. Germline CDR1 reads LNHNV; CDR2 reads YYDKDF (reference sequence). Trimming took off 3 bases at V and 7 bases at J, with 19 bases between the two ends. CDR3 residues: CATSRHGRGGGQPQHF. The DNA for the CDR3 is TGTGCCACCAGCAGGCACGGGCGGGGGGGAGGACAGCCCCAGCATTTT.

The chain recombines TRBV10-3 with TRBJ2-3, with TRBD2 matching over 7 bases. Germline trimming cut 2 bases from V and 4 bases from J; bases unmatched to any gene: 6. This CDR3 is 15 amino acids long. In germline, CDR1 is ENHRY, CDR2 SYGVKD. The CDR3 protein is CAISEGASGSDTQYF. DNA of the CDR3: TGTGCCATCAGTGAGGGCGCTAGCGGTTCAGATACGCAGTATTTT.

V usage is TRBV6-5 and J usage is TRBJ2-7, with 8 bases identical to TRBD2. The V segment lost 6 bases and the J segment 7 bases; nucleotides outside the gene matches: 14. Germline V gene sequence: CDR1 MNHEY, CDR2 SVGAGI. The CDR3 is made up of 15 amino acids. Written as DNA, the CDR3 is TGTGCCAGCAGACGACCGGGACTAGATGGGTATGAGCAGTACTTC. Translation: CASRRPGLDGYEQYF.

The V call is TRBV27, the J call TRBJ2-3, with D possibly called TRBD1 or TRBD2 (5 bases each). The CDR3 has 16 residues. V was trimmed by 2 bases and J by 2 bases, leaving 14 bases between them. Per germline, CDR1 MNHEY and CDR2 SMNVEV (reference sequence). The CDR3 here is CASSLVVGTYTDTQYF. The CDR3 DNA follows: TGTGCCAGCAGTTTAGTAGTCGGGACGTACACAGATACGCAGTATTTT.

The chain carries TRBV10-2 and TRBJ2-7; the match to TRBD2 covers 10 bases. V trimming: 2 bases; J trimming: 4 bases; junction bases outside the gene matches: 8. The CDR3 sequence is 16 residues long. CDR1 is WSHSY and CDR2 is SAAADI in the germline V gene. CDR3 loop: CASSEPGLASAYEQYF. The CDR3 nucleotides read TGCGCCAGCAGTGAGCCGGGACTAGCGTCGGCGTACGAGCAGTACTTC.

The gene calls are TRBV2 and TRBJ2-4, with 7 bases fitting TRBD1. There are 17 residues in the CDR3. The germline CDR1 and CDR2 sequences are SNHLY and FYNNEI. J gave up 3 bases and V 7 bases, and 15 bases lay outside the gene matches. Here the CDR3 DNA reads TGTGCCAGCACCACCAACAGGGGTAGCTTTGGCAAAAACATTCAGTACTTC. This sequence encodes CASTTNRGSFGKNIQYF.

The chain joins TRBV18 to TRBJ2-7; D possibly corresponds to TRBD1 (6 bases). CDR1 KGHSH and CDR2 LQKENI come from the germline V gene. The V and J ends lost 4 bases and 3 bases respectively, with 16 bases between them. The length of the CDR3 is 15 residues. Written as DNA, the CDR3 is TGTGCCAGCTCACTATCCGGGACATTTTTCTACGAGCAGTACTTC. This encodes CASSLSGTFFYEQYF.

Comments on this clone: Within the sample, other DNA sequences also encode this same CDR3. The gene calls are TRBV5-4 and TRBJ2-5; possibly TRBD1 for D (5 bases). This CDR3 region has 13 residues. The germline V and J ends were trimmed by 0 bases and 2 bases, with 5 bases remaining between them. Germline lookup yields CDR1 SGHNT and CDR2 YYREEE (reference sequence). CDR3: CASSLGQQETQYF. As DNA, the CDR3 is TGTGCCAGCAGCTTGGGACAGCAAGAGACCCAGTACTTC.

The chain links TRBV15 to TRBJ1-2; perhaps TRBD1 as D (6 bases). V gave up 3 bases and J gave up 4 bases, with 15 bases separating them. The CDR3 sequence is 15 residues long. CDR1 and CDR2 from the germline V gene are LNHNV and YYDKDF (reference sequence). Written as DNA, the CDR3 is TGTGCCACCAGCAGCCCCGGACGGGGGCTCTATGGCTACACCTTC. Its translation is CATSSPGRGLYGYTF.

As to this clone: Germline and junction disagree at one end, which may indicate a read error. V and J are TRBV5-1 and TRBJ2-5; D is possibly TRBD2 (6 bases). This CDR3 spans 16 amino acids. CDR1 SGHRS and CDR2 YFSETQ come from the germline V gene. CDR3 residues: CASSLASSARQVTQYF. CDR3 coding DNA: TGCGCCAGCAGCTTGGCCTCTAGCGCGAGGCAAGTGACCCAGTACTTC.

The J gene is TRBJ2-5, the V gene TRBV23-1; 12 nucleotides match TRBD2. TRBV23-1 is treated as an ORF (open reading frame) with a function not yet certain. The J segment lost 6 bases and the V segment lost 1 base, leaving 15 bases of the junction unmatched. CDR3 size: 19 residues. Here the CDR3 reads CASSQYSETSGSLEKTQYF. The DNA of the CDR3 is TGCGCCAGCAGTCAATATTCAGAGACTAGCGGGAGTTTGGAGAAGACCCAGTACTTC.

This clone was detected once. The CDR3: CASSPSPLAGIQETQYF. The CDR3 nucleotides read TGTGCCAGCTCACCGTCACCTTTAGCGGGAATCCAAGAGACCCAGTACTTC. The rearrangement uses TRBV18 and TRBJ2-5; the match to TRBD2 covers 8 bases. The CDR3 has 17 residues. V was pared by 3 bases and J by 1 base, with 10 bases of the junction left unmatched. CDR1 and CDR2 from the germline V gene are KGHSH and LQKENI.

This chain links TRBV7-6 with TRBJ2-1, with 10 bases matching TRBD2. Germline CDR1 is SGHVS and CDR2 is FNYEAQ. V lost 1 base to trimming and J lost 10 bases; unmatched junction nucleotides: 13. The CDR3 length is 17 residues. The CDR3 region is CASSLGEVGLAGVEQFF. The CDR3 DNA reads TGTGCCAGCAGCTTAGGAGAAGTGGGGCTAGCGGGGGTCGAGCAGTTCTTC.

Of note for this clone: The sample has other DNA sequences that encode this CDR3 too. The CDR3 coding sequence is TGTGCCAGCAGCTTGCCAGGCACCGGGGAGCTGTTTTTT. It translates to CASSLPGTGELFF. V is TRBV5-4 and J is TRBJ2-2; D gene uncertain. V shed 1 base and J shed 4 bases, with 5 bases lying between them. CDR3 size: 13 residues. Germline V gene lookup returns CDR1 SGHNT and CDR2 YYREEE (reference sequence).

The DNA for the CDR3 is TGTGCCAGCAGCTCCGGGACAGCCTCCTTCACTGGCGAGCAGTACTTC. This gives the protein CASSSGTASFTGEQYF. This chain connects TRBV11-3 to TRBJ2-7; 7 bases are shared with TRBD1. The junction had 15 bases not matched to a gene; V was cut back by 4 bases and J by 6 bases. There are 16 residues in the CDR3. CDR1 and CDR2 (germline): SGHNT, YENEEA. Complete variable domain (other parts from reference TRBV11-3 and TRBJ2-7): EAGVVQSPRYKIIEKKQPVAFWCNPISGHNTLYWYLQNLGQGPELLIRYENEEAVDDSQLPKDRFSAERLKGVDSTLKIQPAELGDSAVYLCASSSGTASFTGEQYFGPGTRLTVT.

This chain links TRBV6-5 with TRBJ1-4, with D hard to call. The V end was cut by 4 bases, the J end by 6 bases, with 3 bases between. Germline assignment: CDR1 MNHEY and CDR2 SVGAGI. This CDR3 region has 11 residues. The CDR3 DNA sequence: TGTGCCAGCAGTTCAGATGAAAAACTGTTTTTT. Its translation: CASSSDEKLFF.

The chain combines TRBV5-1 with TRBJ2-5; D gene ambiguous. Germline V gene sequence: CDR1 SGHRS, CDR2 YFSETQ. The CDR3 has 16 residues. Trimming took 0 bases from V and 4 from J, leaving 16 bases between them. CDR3 coding DNA: TGCGCCAGCAGCTTGGAACTGACTCCCCCGCCAGAGACCCAGTACTTC. This sequence encodes CASSLELTPPPETQYF.